This T cell receptor (beta chain) was found in a study of T cell responses to AZD1222 COVID-19 vaccine. Study information: Second-dose timings of about 4 or about 12 weeks were pooled. Findings and limits, study-wide: When two AZD1222 doses had been given, Spike-specific TCR breadth and depth rose.

Trimming cost V 4 bases and J 8 bases, with 17 bases left between them. CDR1 is MNHNY and CDR2 is SVGAGI in the germline V gene (reference sequence). This CDR3 comprises 14 residues. Only in-frame clones appear in the TCRdb table, and some are missing; sequencing was by immunoSEQ multiplex PCR. Of roughly 110,000 clones listed, about 89% are singletons. About this clone: Its specificity is unknown.

The TCR comes from an adult in good health. V and J are TRBV6-6 and TRBJ1-2; possibly TRBD1 for D (6 bases). The input for sequencing was peripheral blood, taken on day 0 of AZD1222 vaccination. The CDR3 reads CASSSQGPRKGYTF. CDR3 nucleotides: TGTGCCAGCAGTTCACAGGGTCCAAGAAAAGGCTACACCTTC.